This TCR beta chain was sequenced in a study of cytomegalovirus exposure and HLA in healthy donors. PCR amplification relied on 60 Vbeta primers (plus 13 Jbeta primers). Original processing notes: A later analysis tallied 80 million or so unique TCR beta chains, about 11 million of them shared. Clones were sequenced by immunoSEQ multiplex PCR, and TCRdb holds only the in-frame ones, with some missing. The V and J calls and clone size are taken from that table; D and trimming were inferred from the DNA. This sample has roughly 110,000 clones, with approximately 70% found just once. Per germline, CDR1 SEHNR and CDR2 FQNEAQ (reference sequence). V lost 5 bases, J lost 5 bases, and 15 bases lay in between. The CDR3 length is 15 residues. Only a few counts were recorded for this clone. Its specificity is unknown. Study-level findings and limits: Within an earlier analysis, most TCR beta V segments proved productive either about 90% or about 30% of the time. A highly shared variant cluster was judged a likely technical artifact. Reports indicate that TCR beta sequences accurately predicted the HLA-A and HLA-B alleles of most subjects.

The sequence derives from a man under 40 in good health and CMV-seropositive. Sequencing input: PBMCs. This chain uses TRBV7-9 with TRBJ1-4; D might be TRBD1 (5 bases). CDR3 sequence reads: CASSGPGRGNEKLFF. DNA for the CDR3: TGTGCCAGCAGCGGCCCGGGGCGGGGAAATGAAAAACTGTTTTTT.